The clone carrying this T cell receptor (beta chain) was found a few times. Antigen: not known. These data belong to a study of T cells after yellow fever vaccination. Study-level findings and limits: Primary-vaccination clones mostly resurfaced post-booster (less than 98% CD4, about 87% CD8). Abundant clonotypes from the bulk population could get into FACS-sorted repertoires as contaminants.

Trimming removed 7 bases from V and 5 bases from J, with 18 bases in between. Germline CDR1 is ENHRY and CDR2 is SYGVKD. The CDR3 has 16 amino acids. Template-switching 5'RACE yielded the TCR cDNA; a universal primer site and UMIs were added in the process. In TCRdb, the 5' RACE reads were re-called with MiXCR into one record per CDR3 protein. This table holds hundreds of thousands of distinct CDR3 sequences, approximately 13% found once. This chain joins TRBV10-3 and TRBJ1-6, with D possibly being TRBD1 (5 bases). This receptor was obtained from a man aged 25 to 40 who received the YFV17D yellow fever vaccine. Source: PBMCs, taken on the day of the yellow fever booster vaccination. The CDR3 protein is CAIIRVGQTDNSPLHF. In DNA form, the CDR3 reads TGTGCCATCATCAGGGTGGGGCAGACAGATAATTCACCCCTCCACTTT.